The T cell receptor (beta chain) under discussion was sequenced for a study of CXCR3-negative and CXCR3-positive naive CD8 T cells. UMI-labeled 5' RACE yielded the TRB cDNA libraries. Reprocessing the 5' RACE reads, TCRdb reports a single entry for every CDR3 protein and omits DNA. Here the sample table reports tens of thousands of distinct CDR3 sequences. This CDR3 has 16 residues. Germline V gene data show CDR1 as LGHNA and CDR2 as YSLEER. The receptor comes from a human donor in good health. Some clones in this sample may be carry-over from other donors' samples. The V call is TRBV4-3, the J call TRBJ2-7; TCRdb picks TRBD1, but there is no DNA to check that call. Input material: memory CD8+ T cells from blood. The CDR3 here is CASSGDFGTPGHEQYF.